The source of this T cell receptor (beta chain) is a study of blood T cell repertoires in COVID-19. The CDR3 length is 13 residues. V shed 6 bases, J shed 6 bases, and the junction held 9 bases outside the gene matches. Per the germline V gene, CDR1 is SGHNT and CDR2 is YYREEE (reference sequence). The data were produced by immunoSEQ multiplex PCR, yet TCRdb's version contains in-frame clones alone and is incomplete. The repertoire holds approximately 250,000 clones, about 89% seen once, with approximately 9.7% in the top ten. The sequence came from a man aged 35-49 years with active or convalescent COVID-19. V usage is TRBV5-4 and J usage is TRBJ2-7; 7 bases match TRBD1. The material sequenced was peripheral blood. The CDR3 sequence: CASNPDRVGEQYF. CDR3 nucleotide sequence: TGTGCCAGCAACCCCGACAGGGTTGGCGAGCAGTACTTC.